This paragraph covers one TCR beta chain sequence. Time point indicated: baseline pretreatment blood. Indicated treatment: 15 Gy SBRT to primary tumor, nephrectomy 4 weeks later. CDR1 and CDR2 (germline): LNHNV, YYDKDF (reference sequence). The CDR3 has 15 amino acids. Trimming removed 4 bases from V and 0 bases from J; junction bases left unmatched: 3. This record belongs to a study of radiation and T cells in renal cell carcinoma. Study-wide context: Nephrectomy followed 15 Gy stereotactic body radiation by 4 weeks.

Profiling relied on immunoSEQ multiplex PCR, and the TCRdb table lists in-frame clones only, not all of them. The table shows about 59,000 clones, with around 78% occurring only once. This receptor was identified in a man between 60 and 75 years old with renal cell carcinoma. The chain has TRBV15 and TRBJ1-5; 7 bases line up with TRBD1. The sample was blood, taken from a patient whose treatment included radiotherapy and nephrectomy. The CDR3 DNA is TGTGCCACCAGCAATTGGGACAGTAGCAATCAGCCCCAGCATTTT. Translated: CATSNWDSSNQPQHF.